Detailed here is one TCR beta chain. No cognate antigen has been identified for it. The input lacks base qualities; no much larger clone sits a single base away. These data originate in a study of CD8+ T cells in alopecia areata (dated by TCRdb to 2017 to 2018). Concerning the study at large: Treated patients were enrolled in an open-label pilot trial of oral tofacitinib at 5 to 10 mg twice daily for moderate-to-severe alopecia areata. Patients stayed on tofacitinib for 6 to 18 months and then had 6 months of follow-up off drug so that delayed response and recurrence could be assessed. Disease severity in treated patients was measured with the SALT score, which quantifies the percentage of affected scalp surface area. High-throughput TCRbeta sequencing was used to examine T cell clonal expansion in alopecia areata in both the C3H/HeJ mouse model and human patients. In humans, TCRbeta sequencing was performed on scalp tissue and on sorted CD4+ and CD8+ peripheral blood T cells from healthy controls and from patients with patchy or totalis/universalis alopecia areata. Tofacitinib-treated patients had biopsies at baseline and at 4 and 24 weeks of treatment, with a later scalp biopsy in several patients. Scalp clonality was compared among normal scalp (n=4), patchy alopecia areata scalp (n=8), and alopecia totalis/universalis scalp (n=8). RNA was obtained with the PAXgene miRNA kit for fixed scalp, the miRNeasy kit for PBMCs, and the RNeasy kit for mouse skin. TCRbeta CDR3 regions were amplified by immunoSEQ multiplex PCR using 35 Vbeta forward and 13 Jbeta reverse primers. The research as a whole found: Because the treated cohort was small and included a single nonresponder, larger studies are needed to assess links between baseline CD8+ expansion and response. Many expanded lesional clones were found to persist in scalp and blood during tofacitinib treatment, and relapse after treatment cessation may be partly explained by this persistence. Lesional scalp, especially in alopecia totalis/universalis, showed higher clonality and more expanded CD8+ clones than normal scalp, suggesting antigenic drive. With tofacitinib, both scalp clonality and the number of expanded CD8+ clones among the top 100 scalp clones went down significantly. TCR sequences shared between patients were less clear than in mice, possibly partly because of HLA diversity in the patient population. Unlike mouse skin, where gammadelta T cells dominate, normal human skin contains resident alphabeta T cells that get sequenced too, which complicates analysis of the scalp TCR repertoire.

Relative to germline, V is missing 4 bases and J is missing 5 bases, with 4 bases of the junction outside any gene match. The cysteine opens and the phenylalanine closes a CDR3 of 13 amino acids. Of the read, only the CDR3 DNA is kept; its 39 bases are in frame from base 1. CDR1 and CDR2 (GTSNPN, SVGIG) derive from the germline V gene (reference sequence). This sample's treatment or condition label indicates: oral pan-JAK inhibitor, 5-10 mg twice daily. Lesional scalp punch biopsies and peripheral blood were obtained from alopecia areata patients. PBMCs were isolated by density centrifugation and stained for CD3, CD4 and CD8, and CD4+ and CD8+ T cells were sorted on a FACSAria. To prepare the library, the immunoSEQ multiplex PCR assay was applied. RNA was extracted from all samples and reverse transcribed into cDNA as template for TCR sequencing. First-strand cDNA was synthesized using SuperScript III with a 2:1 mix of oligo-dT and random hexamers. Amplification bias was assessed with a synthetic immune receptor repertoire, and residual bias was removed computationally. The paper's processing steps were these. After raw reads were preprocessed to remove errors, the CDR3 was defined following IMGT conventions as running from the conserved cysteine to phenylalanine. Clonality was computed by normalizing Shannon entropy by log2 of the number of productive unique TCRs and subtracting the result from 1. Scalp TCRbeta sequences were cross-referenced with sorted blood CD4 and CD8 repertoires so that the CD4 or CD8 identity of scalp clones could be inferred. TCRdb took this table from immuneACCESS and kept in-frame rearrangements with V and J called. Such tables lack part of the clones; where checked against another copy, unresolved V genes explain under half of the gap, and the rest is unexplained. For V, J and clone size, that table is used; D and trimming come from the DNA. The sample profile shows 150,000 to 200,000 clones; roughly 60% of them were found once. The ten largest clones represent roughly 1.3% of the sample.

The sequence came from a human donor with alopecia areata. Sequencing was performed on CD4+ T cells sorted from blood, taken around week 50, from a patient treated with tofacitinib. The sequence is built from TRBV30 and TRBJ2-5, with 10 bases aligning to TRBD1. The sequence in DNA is TGTGCCTGGAAGGGACAGGGGTTGGAGACCCAGTACTTC. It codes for CAWKGQGLETQYF.